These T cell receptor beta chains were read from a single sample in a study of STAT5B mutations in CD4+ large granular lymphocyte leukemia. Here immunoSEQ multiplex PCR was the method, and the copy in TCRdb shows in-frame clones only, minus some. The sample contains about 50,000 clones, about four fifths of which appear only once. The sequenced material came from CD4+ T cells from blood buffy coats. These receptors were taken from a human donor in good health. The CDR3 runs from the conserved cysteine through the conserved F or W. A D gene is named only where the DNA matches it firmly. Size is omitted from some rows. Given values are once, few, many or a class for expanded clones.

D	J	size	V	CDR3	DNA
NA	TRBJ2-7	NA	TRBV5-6	CASSWRVGHFEQYF	TGTGCCAGCAGCTGGCGGGTGGGTCACTTCGAGCAGTACTTC
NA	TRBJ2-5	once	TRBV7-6	CASSSGPSGQETQYF	TGTGCCAGCAGCTCTGGCCCAAGCGGCCAAGAGACCCAGTACTTC
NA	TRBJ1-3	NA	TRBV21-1	CASSKTSSPGNTIYF	TGTGCCAGCAGCAAAACAAGCTCTCCTGGAAACACCATATATTTT
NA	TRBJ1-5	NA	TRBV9	CASGETGNSNQPQHF	TGTGCCAGCGGGGAGACTGGGAATAGCAATCAGCCCCAGCATTTT
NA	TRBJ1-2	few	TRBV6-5	CASSYSNYGYTF	TGTGCCAGCAGTTACTCGAACTATGGCTACACCTTC
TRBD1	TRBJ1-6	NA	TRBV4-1	CASSQFRTGPNSPLHF	TGCGCCAGCAGCCAATTCCGGACAGGGCCAAATTCACCCCTCCACTTT
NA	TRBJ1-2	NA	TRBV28	CASKPAYGYTF	TGTGCCAGCAAGCCGGCCTATGGCTACACCTTC
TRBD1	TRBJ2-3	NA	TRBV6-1	CASITTGAGTDTQYF	TGTGCCAGCATTACGACAGGGGCTGGGACAGATACGCAGTATTTT
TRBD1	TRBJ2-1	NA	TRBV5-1	CASSQGQGVNEQFF	TGCGCCAGCAGCCAGGGACAGGGAGTCAATGAGCAGTTCTTC
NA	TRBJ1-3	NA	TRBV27	CASSRGGTGNTIYF	TGTGCCAGCAGCCGCGGGGGTACTGGAAACACCATATATTTT
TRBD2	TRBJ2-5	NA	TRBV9	CASGLAGGETQYF	TGTGCCAGTGGACTAGCGGGAGGGGAGACCCAGTACTTC
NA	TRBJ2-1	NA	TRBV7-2	CASSPRGAGRYNEQFF	TGTGCCAGCAGCCCGAGGGGGGCGGGCCGCTACAATGAGCAGTTCTTC
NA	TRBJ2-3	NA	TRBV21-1	CASSKVGHTDTQYF	TGTGCCAGCAGCAAAGTGGGCCACACAGATACGCAGTATTTT
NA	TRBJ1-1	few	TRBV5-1	CASSLEGLGTEAFF	TGCGCCAGCAGCTTGGAGGGATTGGGCACTGAAGCTTTCTTT
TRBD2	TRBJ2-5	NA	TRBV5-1	CASSSGTSGRVYQETQYF	TGCGCCAGCAGCTCCGGGACTAGCGGGAGAGTGTACCAAGAGACCCAGTACTTC
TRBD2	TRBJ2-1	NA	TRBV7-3	CASSLAGASGYNEQFF	TGTGCCAGCAGCTTGGCAGGGGCTAGCGGGTACAATGAGCAGTTCTTC
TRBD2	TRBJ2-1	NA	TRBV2	CASRRGAAWGEQFF	TGTGCCAGCAGGCGGGGGGCCGCATGGGGTGAGCAGTTCTTC
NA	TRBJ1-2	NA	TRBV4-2	CASSQDQDSNYGYTF	TGTGCCAGCAGCCAAGATCAGGATTCTAACTATGGCTACACCTTC
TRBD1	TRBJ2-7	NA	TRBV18	CASSPPVIYRGFLHEQYF	TGTGCCAGCTCACCACCGGTCATATACAGGGGGTTCTTACACGAGCAGTACTTC
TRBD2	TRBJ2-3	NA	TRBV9	CASSVLAGGLNTQYF	TGTGCCAGCAGCGTCCTAGCGGGGGGGCTGAATACGCAGTATTTT
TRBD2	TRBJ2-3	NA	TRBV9	CASSFGTSGGADTQYF	TGTGCCAGCAGCTTCGGGACTAGCGGGGGGGCGGATACGCAGTATTTT
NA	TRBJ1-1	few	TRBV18	CASSPREPLRAFF	TGTGCCAGCTCACCGAGGGAACCCCTTCGGGCTTTCTTT
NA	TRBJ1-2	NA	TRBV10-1	CASSESGGFGYTF	TGCGCCAGCAGTGAGTCGGGGGGGTTCGGCTACACCTTC